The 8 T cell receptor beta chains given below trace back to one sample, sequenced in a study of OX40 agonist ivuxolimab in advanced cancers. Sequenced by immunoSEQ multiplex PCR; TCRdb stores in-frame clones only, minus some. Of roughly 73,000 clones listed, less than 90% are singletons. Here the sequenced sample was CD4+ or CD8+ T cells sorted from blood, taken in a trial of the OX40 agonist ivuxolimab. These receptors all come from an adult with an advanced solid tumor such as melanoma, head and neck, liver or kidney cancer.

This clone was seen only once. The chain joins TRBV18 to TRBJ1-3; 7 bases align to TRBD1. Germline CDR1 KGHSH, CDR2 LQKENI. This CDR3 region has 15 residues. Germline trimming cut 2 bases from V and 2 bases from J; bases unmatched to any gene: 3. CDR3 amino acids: CASSPTGVAGNTIYF. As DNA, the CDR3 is TGTGCCAGCTCACCAACAGGGGTTGCTGGAAACACCATATATTTT.

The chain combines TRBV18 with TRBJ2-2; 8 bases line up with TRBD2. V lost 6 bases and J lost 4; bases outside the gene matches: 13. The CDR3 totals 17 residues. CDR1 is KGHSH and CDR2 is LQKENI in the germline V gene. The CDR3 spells CASSVGQAGEGTGELFF. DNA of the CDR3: TGTGCCAGCTCGGTGGGCCAAGCGGGAGAAGGCACCGGGGAGCTGTTTTTT.

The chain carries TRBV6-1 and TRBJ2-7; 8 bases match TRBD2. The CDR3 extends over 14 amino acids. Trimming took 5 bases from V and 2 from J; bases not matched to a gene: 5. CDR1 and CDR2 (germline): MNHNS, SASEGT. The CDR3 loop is CASSLKRGTYEQYF. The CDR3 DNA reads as TGTGCCAGCAGTCTTAAGCGGGGGACCTACGAGCAGTACTTC.

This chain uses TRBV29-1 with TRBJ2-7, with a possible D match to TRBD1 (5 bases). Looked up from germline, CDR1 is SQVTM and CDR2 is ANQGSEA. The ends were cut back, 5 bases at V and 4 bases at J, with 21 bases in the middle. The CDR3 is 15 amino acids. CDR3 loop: CSVQNRQGLLYEQYF. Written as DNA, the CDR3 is TGCAGCGTTCAGAATCGGCAGGGTCTACTTTACGAGCAGTACTTC.

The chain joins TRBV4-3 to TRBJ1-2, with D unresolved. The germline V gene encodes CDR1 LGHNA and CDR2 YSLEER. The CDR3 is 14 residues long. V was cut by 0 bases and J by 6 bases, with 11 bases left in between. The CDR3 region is CASSQDPQLNGYTF. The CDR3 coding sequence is TGCGCCAGCAGCCAAGATCCCCAGCTTAATGGCTACACCTTC.

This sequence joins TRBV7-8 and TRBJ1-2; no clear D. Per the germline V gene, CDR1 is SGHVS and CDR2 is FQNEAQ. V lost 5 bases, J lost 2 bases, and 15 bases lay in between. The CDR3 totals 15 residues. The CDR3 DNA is TGTGCCAGCAGCCCGTCTTCCCTACAGAACTATGGCTACACCTTC. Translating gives CASSPSSLQNYGYTF. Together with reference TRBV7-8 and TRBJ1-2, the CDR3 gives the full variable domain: GAGVSQSPRYKVAKRGQDVALRCDPISGHVSLFWYQQALGQGPEFLTYFQNEAQLDKSGLPSDRFFAERPEGSVSTLKIQRTQQEDSAVYLCASSPSSLQNYGYTFGSGTRLTVV.

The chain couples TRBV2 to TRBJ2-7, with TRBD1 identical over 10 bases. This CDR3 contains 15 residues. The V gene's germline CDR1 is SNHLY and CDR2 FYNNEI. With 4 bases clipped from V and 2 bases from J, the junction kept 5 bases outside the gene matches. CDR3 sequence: CASSGTGGMTYEQYF. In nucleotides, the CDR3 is TGTGCCAGCAGTGGGACAGGGGGTATGACCTACGAGCAGTACTTC.

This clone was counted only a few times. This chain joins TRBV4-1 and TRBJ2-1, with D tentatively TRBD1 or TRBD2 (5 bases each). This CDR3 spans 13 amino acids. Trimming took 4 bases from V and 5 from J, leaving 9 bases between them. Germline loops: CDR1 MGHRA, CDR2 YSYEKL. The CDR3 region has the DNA TGCGCCAGCAGCCGAGGGACCGACAATGAGCAGTTCTTC. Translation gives CASSRGTDNEQFF.